These 24 T cell receptor beta chains came from one sample sequenced in a study of blood T cell repertoires in COVID-19. This table comes from immunoSEQ multiplex PCR, and its TCRdb copy is limited to in-frame clones, with some not included. Of tens of thousands of clones in the sample, about four fifths were seen once. Sequences were obtained from peripheral blood. The receptors originated from an elderly woman with acute or convalescent COVID-19.

This clone occurred a few times. Here the CDR3 reads CASSQGTVGKETQYF. CDR3 nucleotides: TGTGCCAGCAGCCAAGGGACAGTGGGGAAGGAGACCCAGTACTTC. The chain is built from TRBV7-9 and TRBJ2-5, with TRBD1 matching over 7 bases. Trimming removed 5 bases from V and 5 bases from J; junction bases left unmatched: 11. The CDR3 consists of 15 residues. Germline V CDR1 and CDR2: SEHNR, FQNEAQ (reference sequence).

The rearrangement joins TRBV7-3 to TRBJ2-7, with D possibly TRBD2 on 7 matching bases. V lost 5 bases and J 1 base, leaving 15 bases between the germline ends. This CDR3 is built from 15 residues. Germline values: CDR1 SGHTA, CDR2 FQGTGA. CDR3 bases: TGTGCCAGCAGCCCAACGGGGGGCTCATCCTACGAGCAGTACTTC. Its translation is CASSPTGGSSYEQYF.

This clone was observed a few times. The V gene is TRBV3-1 (or the pseudogene TRBV3-2), the J gene TRBJ2-7; D might be TRBD2 (6 bases). V was shortened by 0 bases and J by 5 bases, with 17 bases between the two germline ends. Germline CDR1 and CDR2: LGHDT and YNNKEL (reference sequence). The CDR3 runs 16 residues. CDR3 DNA sequence: TGTGCCAGCAGCCAAGATGCAGCGGGCCCGTTTGACGAGCAGTACTTC. This sequence encodes CASSQDAAGPFDEQYF.

The V call is TRBV9, the J call TRBJ2-3; maybe TRBD2 (5 bases). This CDR3 contains 15 residues. V was clipped by 4 bases and J by 1 base, with 13 bases between them. Per germline, CDR1 SGDLS and CDR2 YYNGEE. This chain's CDR3 is CASSLSGGRTDTQYF. The CDR3 region has the DNA TGTGCCAGCAGCCTGAGCGGAGGACGCACAGATACGCAGTATTTT.

The CDR3 sequence: CASSAQGLNYGYTF. CDR3 nucleotide sequence: TGTGCCAGCAGCGCACAGGGGCTTAACTATGGCTACACCTTC. The chain is built from TRBV27 and TRBJ1-2, with 7 bases identical to TRBD1. Per the germline V gene, CDR1 is MNHEY and CDR2 is SMNVEV (reference sequence). The CDR3 is 14 residues long. The J segment lost 1 base and the V segment lost 6 bases, leaving 5 bases of the junction unmatched.

CDR3 DNA sequence: TGTGCCAGCAGCTTAGGCCCCAGCGGGTACAATGAGCAGTTCTTC. Protein: CASSLGPSGYNEQFF. The chain joins TRBV7-7 to TRBJ2-1, with D tentatively TRBD2 (6 bases). CDR3 length: 15 residues. The germline gives CDR1 SSHAT, CDR2 FNYEAQ (reference sequence). V shed 1 base and J shed 4 bases, with 11 bases lying between them.

The chain uses TRBV5-1 and TRBJ2-1, with TRBD2 matching 7 bases. This CDR3 is built from 15 residues. Per the germline V gene, CDR1 is SGHRS and CDR2 is YFSETQ. The J segment lost 9 bases and the V segment lost 2 bases, leaving 11 bases of the junction unmatched. CDR3 sequence reads: CASSFMGEGFGEQFF. The CDR3, as DNA: TGCGCCAGCAGCTTTATGGGGGAGGGCTTTGGTGAGCAGTTCTTC.

The rearrangement joins TRBV3-1 (or the pseudogene TRBV3-2) to TRBJ2-1, with D possibly matching TRBD1 (6 bases). This CDR3 is 17 amino acids long. Trimming pared 7 bases from V and 0 bases from J, leaving 19 bases between. Germline CDR1 LGHDT, CDR2 YNNKEL (reference sequence). CDR3 coding DNA: TGTGCCAGCACATCGGCGCGGGTGGGGGCCTCCTACAATGAGCAGTTCTTC. It codes for CASTSARVGASYNEQFF.

The chain has TRBV5-6 and TRBJ2-2; 10 bases line up with TRBD1. Germline V gene data show CDR1 as SGHDT and CDR2 as YYEEEE. V was pared by 3 bases and J by 5 bases, with 1 base of the junction left unmatched. This CDR3 has 14 residues. CDR3 in DNA: TGTGCCAGCAGCTGGGGACAGGGGACCGGGGAGCTGTTTTTT. Encoded protein: CASSWGQGTGELFF.

The chain uses TRBV6-2 or TRBV6-3 and TRBJ1-1; 7 nucleotides line up with TRBD1. The CDR3 consists of 14 residues. CDR1 MNHEY and CDR2 SVGEGT come from the germline V gene. V shed 4 bases and J 5 bases; nucleotides not matched to a gene: 7. The DNA of the CDR3 is TGTGCCAGCAGTTCCACAGGGGCGCTTACTGAAGCTTTCTTT. It encodes CASSSTGALTEAFF.

The chain recombines TRBV5-1 with TRBJ1-2, with unresolved D. Per germline, CDR1 SGHRS and CDR2 YFSETQ. V was cut by 0 bases and J by 2 bases, with 8 bases left in between. The length of the CDR3 is 14 residues. CDR3 in DNA: TGCGCCAGCAGCTTGGTGTCCGGGAACTATGGCTACACCTTC. It encodes CASSLVSGNYGYTF.

CDR3 protein: CASRSPGLHYEQYF. For the CDR3, the DNA is TGTGCCAGCAGGTCCCCGGGTCTCCACTACGAGCAGTACTTC. The rearrangement links TRBV27 to TRBJ2-7; D is unclear. There are 14 residues in the CDR3. Germline-derived CDR1 and CDR2 are MNHEY and SMNVEV (reference sequence). Trimming pared 6 bases from V and 3 bases from J, leaving 15 bases between.

V gene TRBV29-1 combines with J gene TRBJ2-2; 8 bases align to TRBD1. Trimming removed 4 bases from V and 4 bases from J; junction bases left unmatched: 5. This CDR3 has 14 amino acids. The germline V gene encodes CDR1 SQVTM and CDR2 ANQGSEA. The CDR3 DNA is TGCAGCGTTGGAGCCGGGACAGGCACCGGGGAGCTGTTTTTT. Translation gives CSVGAGTGTGELFF.

The CDR3 protein is CASRETSGVYNEQFF. CDR3 nucleotide sequence: TGTGCCAGCAGGGAGACTAGCGGGGTCTACAATGAGCAGTTCTTC. The chain has TRBV6-5 and TRBJ2-1; TRBD2 agrees at 11 bases. V lost 6 bases and J lost 3; bases outside the gene matches: 4. CDR3 length: 15 residues. The V gene's germline CDR1 is MNHEY and CDR2 SVGAGI.

J is TRBJ1-1 and V is TRBV19; the match to TRBD1 covers 9 bases. The CDR3 contains 13 residues. J lost 5 bases, V lost 5 bases, and 3 bases had no gene match. Germline assignment: CDR1 LNHDA and CDR2 SQIVND (reference sequence). CDR3 in amino acids: CASSVDRGTEAFF. CDR3 nucleotides: TGTGCCAGTAGTGTGGACAGGGGAACTGAAGCTTTCTTT.

V and J are TRBV2 and TRBJ2-3; D uncertain. CDR3 size: 12 residues. The V and J ends lost 4 bases and 5 bases respectively, with 7 bases between them. Germline loops: CDR1 SNHLY, CDR2 FYNNEI. The CDR3 region is CASSGFGDTQYF. The CDR3 DNA reads as TGTGCCAGCAGTGGTTTCGGAGATACGCAGTATTTT.

The rearrangement joins TRBV3-1 (or the pseudogene TRBV3-2) to TRBJ2-3, with 7 bases matching TRBD1. CDR1 LGHDT and CDR2 YNNKEL come from the germline V gene (reference sequence). The trim removed 9 bases at V and 1 base at J, leaving 10 bases unmatched. The CDR3 covers 15 residues. The CDR3 sequence is CASAQGGVGTDTQYF. CDR3 DNA: TGTGCCAGTGCTCAAGGGGGCGTCGGCACAGATACGCAGTATTTT.

This sequence joins TRBV27 and TRBJ1-2; D possibly corresponds to TRBD1 (6 bases). Germline lookup yields CDR1 MNHEY and CDR2 SMNVEV (reference sequence). Trimming cost V 5 bases and J 0 bases, with 10 bases left between them. The CDR3 is 14 amino acids. The CDR3 DNA reads TGTGCCAGCAGTCCATGGACAGCTAACTATGGCTACACCTTC. Its translation: CASSPWTANYGYTF.

The rearrangement uses TRBV2 and TRBJ2-3, with TRBD2 matching over 8 bases. CDR1 is SNHLY and CDR2 is FYNNEI in the germline V gene. The CDR3 is 13 amino acids. V dropped 7 bases and J dropped 3; count of bases not matched to a gene: 3. The CDR3 DNA reads as TGTGCCAGCACCAGCGGGAGTACAGATACGCAGTATTTT. Translating gives CASTSGSTDTQYF. Full variable domain (rest looked up from reference TRBV2 and TRBJ2-3): EPEVTQTPSHQVTQMGQEVILRCVPISNHLYFYWYRQILGQKVEFLVSFYNNEISEKSEIFDDQFSVERPDGSNFTLKIRSTKLEDSAMYFCASTSGSTDTQYFGPGTRLTVL.

The chain carries TRBV19 and TRBJ1-5; D gene uncertain. Germline assignment: CDR1 LNHDA and CDR2 SQIVND (reference sequence). Trimming shortened V by 0 bases and J by 6 bases, and 12 bases separated the two germline ends. This CDR3 has 15 amino acids. This CDR3 reads CASSIENTPGQPQHF. In DNA form, the CDR3 reads TGTGCCAGTAGTATAGAGAACACCCCGGGTCAGCCCCAGCATTTT.

This clone was counted only a few times. The V and J genes are TRBV3-1 (or the pseudogene TRBV3-2) and TRBJ2-1, with a weak D call TRBD2 (5 bases). V was shortened by 4 bases and J by 3 bases, with 13 bases between the two germline ends. CDR1 and CDR2 from the germline V gene are LGHDT and YNNKEL (reference sequence). The CDR3 sequence is 15 residues long. CDR3 DNA: TGTGCCAGCAGCCTCTCAGCGGCATACTACAATGAGCAGTTCTTC. Its protein product is CASSLSAAYYNEQFF.

The chain combines TRBV11-2 with TRBJ2-1; 10 bases fit TRBD2. Germline CDR1 SGHAT, CDR2 FQNNGV. The CDR3 length is 14 residues. The ends lost 8 bases at V and 7 bases at J; junction bases unmatched: 8. The CDR3 DNA reads TGTGCCAGCCGGCGAGCGGGAGGGCCAAATGAGCAGTTCTTC. Translating gives CASRRAGGPNEQFF.

The chain joins TRBV29-1 to TRBJ2-1, with 9 bases matching TRBD2. The CDR3 has 13 amino acids. J was trimmed by 7 bases and V by 5 bases; bases with no gene match: 6. Germline values: CDR1 SQVTM, CDR2 ANQGSEA. CDR3 sequence: CSVSREGGNEQFF. The CDR3, as DNA: TGCAGCGTTTCGCGGGAGGGAGGTAATGAGCAGTTCTTC.

The V and J genes are TRBV5-1 and TRBJ2-3; a possible D gene is TRBD2 (5 bases). Trimming removed 0 bases from V and 1 base from J, with 9 bases in between. Germline assignment: CDR1 SGHRS and CDR2 YFSETQ. CDR3 length equals 15 residues. The CDR3 spells CASSLEGDGTDTQYF. CDR3 DNA: TGCGCCAGCAGCTTGGAGGGAGACGGCACAGATACGCAGTATTTT.